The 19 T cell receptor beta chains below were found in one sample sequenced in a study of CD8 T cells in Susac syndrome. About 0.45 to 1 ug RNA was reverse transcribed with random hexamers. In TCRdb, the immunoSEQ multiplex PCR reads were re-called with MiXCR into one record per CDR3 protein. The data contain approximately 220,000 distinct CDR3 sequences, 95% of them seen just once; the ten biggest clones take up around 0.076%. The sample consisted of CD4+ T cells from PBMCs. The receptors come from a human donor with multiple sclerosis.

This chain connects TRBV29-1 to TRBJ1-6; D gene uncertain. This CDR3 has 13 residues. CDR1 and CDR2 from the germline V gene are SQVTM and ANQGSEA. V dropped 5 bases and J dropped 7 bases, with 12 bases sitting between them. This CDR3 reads CSVKVAGNSPLHF. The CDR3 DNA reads TGCAGCGTTAAGGTAGCCGGGAATTCACCCCTCCACTTT. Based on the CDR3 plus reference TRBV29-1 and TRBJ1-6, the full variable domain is SAVISQKPSRDICQRGTSLTIQCQVDSQVTMMFWYRQQPGQSLTLIATANQGSEATYESGFVIDKFPISRPNLTFSTLTVSNMSPEDSSIYLCSVKVAGNSPLHFGNGTRLTVT.

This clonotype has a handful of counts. In DNA form, the CDR3 reads TGTGCCAGCAGCCCACGTCCGGGCCTCAATTCACCCCTCCACTTT. Translated: CASSPRPGLNSPLHF. The chain employs TRBV6-1 and TRBJ1-6; D is unclear. V dropped 6 bases and J dropped 7 bases, with 16 bases sitting between them. Germline CDR1 and CDR2: MNHNS and SASEGT. This CDR3 region has 15 residues.

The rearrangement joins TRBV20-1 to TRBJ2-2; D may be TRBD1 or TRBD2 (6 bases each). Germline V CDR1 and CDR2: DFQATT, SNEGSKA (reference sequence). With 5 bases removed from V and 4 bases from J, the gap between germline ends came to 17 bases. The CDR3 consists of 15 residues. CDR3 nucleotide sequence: TGCAGTGCTTACTCGGGCAGGGGAGGCACCGGGGAGCTGTTTTTT. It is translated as CSAYSGRGGTGELFF.

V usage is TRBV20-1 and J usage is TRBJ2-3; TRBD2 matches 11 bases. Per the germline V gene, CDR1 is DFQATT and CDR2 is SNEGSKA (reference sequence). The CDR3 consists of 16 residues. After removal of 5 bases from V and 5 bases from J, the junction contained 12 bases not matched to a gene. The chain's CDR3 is CSAGRALAGAVDTQYF. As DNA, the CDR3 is TGCAGTGCTGGACGCGCACTAGCGGGGGCCGTAGATACGCAGTATTTT.

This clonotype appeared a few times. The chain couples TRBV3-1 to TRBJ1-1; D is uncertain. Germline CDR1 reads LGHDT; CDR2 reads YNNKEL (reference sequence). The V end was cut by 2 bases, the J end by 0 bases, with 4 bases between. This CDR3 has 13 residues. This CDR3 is CASSQYMNTEAFF. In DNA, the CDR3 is TGTGCCAGCAGCCAATACATGAACACTGAAGCTTTCTTT.

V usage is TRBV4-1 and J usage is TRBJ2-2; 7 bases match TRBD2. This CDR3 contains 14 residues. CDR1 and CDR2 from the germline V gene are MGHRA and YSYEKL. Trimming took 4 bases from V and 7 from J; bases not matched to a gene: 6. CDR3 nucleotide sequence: TGCGCCAGCAGCCCCGGGACTATCTTCGGGGAGCTGTTTTTT. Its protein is CASSPGTIFGELFF.

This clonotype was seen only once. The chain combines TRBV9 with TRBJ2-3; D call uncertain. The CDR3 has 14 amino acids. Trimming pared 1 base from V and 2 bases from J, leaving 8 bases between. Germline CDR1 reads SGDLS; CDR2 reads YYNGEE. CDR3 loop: CASSVSTDTDTQYF. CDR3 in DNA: TGTGCCAGCAGCGTAAGCACAGACACAGATACGCAGTATTTT.

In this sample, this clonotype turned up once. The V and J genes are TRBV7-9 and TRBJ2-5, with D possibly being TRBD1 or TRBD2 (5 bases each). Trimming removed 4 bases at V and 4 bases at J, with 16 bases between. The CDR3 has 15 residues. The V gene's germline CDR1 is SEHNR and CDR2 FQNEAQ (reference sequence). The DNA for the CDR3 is TGTGCCAGCAGCTCCCCGGGACGCCTTACAGAGACCCAGTACTTC. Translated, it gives CASSSPGRLTETQYF. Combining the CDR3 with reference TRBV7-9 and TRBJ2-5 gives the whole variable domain DTGVSQNPRHKITKRGQNVTFRCDPISEHNRLYWYRQTLGQGPEFLTYFQNEAQLEKSRLLSDRFSAERPKGSFSTLEIQRTEQGDSAMYLCASSSPGRLTETQYFGPGTRLLVL.

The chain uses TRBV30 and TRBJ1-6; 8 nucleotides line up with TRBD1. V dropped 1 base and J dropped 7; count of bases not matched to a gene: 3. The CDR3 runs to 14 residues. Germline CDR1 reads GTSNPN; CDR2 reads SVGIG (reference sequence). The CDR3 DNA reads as TGTGCCTGGAGTGCCCGACAGGGGAATTCACCCCTCCACTTT. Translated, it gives CAWSARQGNSPLHF.

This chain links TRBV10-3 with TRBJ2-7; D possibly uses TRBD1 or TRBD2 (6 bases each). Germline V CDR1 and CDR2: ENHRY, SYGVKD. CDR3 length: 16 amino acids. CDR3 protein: CAISAGPGAVSYEQCV. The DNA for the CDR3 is TGTGCCATCAGTGCCGGGCCGGGGGCCGTGTCCTACGAGCAGTGCGTC.

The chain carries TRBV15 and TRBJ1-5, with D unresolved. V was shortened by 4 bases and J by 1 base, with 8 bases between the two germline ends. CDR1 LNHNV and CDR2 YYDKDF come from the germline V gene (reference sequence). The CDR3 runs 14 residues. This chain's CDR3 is CATSTSQSNQPQHF. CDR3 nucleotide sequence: TGTGCCACCAGCACTTCACAGAGCAATCAGCCCCAGCATTTT.

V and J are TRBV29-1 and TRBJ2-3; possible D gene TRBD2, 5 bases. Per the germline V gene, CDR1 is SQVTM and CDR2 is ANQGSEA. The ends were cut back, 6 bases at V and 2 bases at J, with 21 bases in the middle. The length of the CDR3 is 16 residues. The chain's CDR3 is CSVNVRGYGLTDTQYF. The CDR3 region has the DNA TGCAGCGTGAACGTAAGAGGGTACGGGCTCACAGATACGCAGTATTTT.

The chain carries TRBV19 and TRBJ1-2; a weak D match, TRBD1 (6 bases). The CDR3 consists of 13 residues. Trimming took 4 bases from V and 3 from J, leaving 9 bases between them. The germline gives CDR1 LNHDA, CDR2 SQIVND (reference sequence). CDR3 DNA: TGTGCCAGTAGTACAGGGGACTACTATGGCTACACCTTC. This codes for CASSTGDYYGYTF.

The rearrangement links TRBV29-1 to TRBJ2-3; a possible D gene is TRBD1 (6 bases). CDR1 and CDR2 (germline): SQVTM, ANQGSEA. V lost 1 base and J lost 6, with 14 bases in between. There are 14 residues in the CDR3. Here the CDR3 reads CSVEGIGGADTQYF. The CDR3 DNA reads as TGCAGCGTTGAAGGGATAGGGGGTGCGGATACGCAGTATTTT.

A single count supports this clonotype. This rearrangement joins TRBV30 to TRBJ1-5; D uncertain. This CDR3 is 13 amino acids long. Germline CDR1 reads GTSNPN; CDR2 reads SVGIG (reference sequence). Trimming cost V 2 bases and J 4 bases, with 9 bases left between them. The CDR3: CAWSTSSNQPQHF. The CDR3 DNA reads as TGTGCCTGGAGTACCAGTTCTAATCAGCCCCAGCATTTT.

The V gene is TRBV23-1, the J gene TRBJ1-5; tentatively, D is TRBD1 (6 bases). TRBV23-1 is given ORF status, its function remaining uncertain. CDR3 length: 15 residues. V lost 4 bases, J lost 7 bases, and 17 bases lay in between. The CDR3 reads CASSLPGHLRQPQHF. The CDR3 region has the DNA TGCGCCAGCAGTCTGCCGGGACATTTAAGACAGCCCCAGCATTTT.

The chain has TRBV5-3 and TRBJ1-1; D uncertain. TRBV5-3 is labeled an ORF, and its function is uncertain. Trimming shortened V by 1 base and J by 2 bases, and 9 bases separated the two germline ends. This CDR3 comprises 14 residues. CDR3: CARSLWQINTEAFF. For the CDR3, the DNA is TGTGCCAGAAGCTTGTGGCAGATTAACACTGAAGCTTTCTTT.

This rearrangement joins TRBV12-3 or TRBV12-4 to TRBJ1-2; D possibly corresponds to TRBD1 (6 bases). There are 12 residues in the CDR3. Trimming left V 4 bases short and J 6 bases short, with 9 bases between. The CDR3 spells CASSSGGHGYTF. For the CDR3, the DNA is TGTGCCAGCAGTTCTGGGGGGCATGGCTACACCTTC.

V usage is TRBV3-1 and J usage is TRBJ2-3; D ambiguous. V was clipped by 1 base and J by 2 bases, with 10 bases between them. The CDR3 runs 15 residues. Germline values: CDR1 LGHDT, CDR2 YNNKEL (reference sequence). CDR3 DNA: TGTGCCAGCAGCCAAGTGCAGGAGCTCACAGATACGCAGTATTTT. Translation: CASSQVQELTDTQYF.